The 18 T cell receptor beta chains presented below share a single source sample, sequenced in a study of CXCR3-negative and CXCR3-positive naive CD8 T cells. Findings of the study overall: Relative to CXCR3-negative naive cells, CXCR3-positive naive cells had more hydrophobic TRB CDR3s.

These receptors have no identified antigens. The authors made the TRB cDNA libraries by 5' RACE using UMI labels. Following a re-call of the 5' RACE reads, TCRdb has one entry per CDR3 protein and lacks DNA. This table lists under 75,000 distinct CDR3 sequences. The sequencing input was naive CXCR3+ CD8+ T cells from blood. Described subset: CD45RO-CCR7+CD27+CD95- naive CD8+ T cells expressing CXCR3 (TNR3+). The receptor set was obtained from a human donor in good health. Some clones in this sample may be carry-over from other donors' samples.

The rearrangement uses TRBV20-1 and TRBJ2-3; TCRdb picks TRBD2, but there is no DNA to check that call. Germline loops: CDR1 DFQATT, CDR2 SNEGSKA (reference sequence). CDR3 length: 17 amino acids. This chain's CDR3 is CSARDEFETSPTDTQYF.

The gene calls are TRBV7-6 and TRBJ2-3; TCRdb names TRBD1, which stays unverified in the absence of DNA. The germline gives CDR1 SGHVS, CDR2 FNYEAQ. The CDR3 is 15 amino acids. CDR3 sequence: CASSLGGGQTDTQYF.

The chain combines TRBV10-3 with TRBJ1-2; lacking DNA, the TRBD1 call made by TCRdb goes unchecked. The CDR3 consists of 15 residues. From germline, CDR1 is ENHRY and CDR2 SYGVKD. The CDR3: CAISYPGQLNYGYTF.

The rearrangement links TRBV4-3 to TRBJ2-2; TCRdb gives TRBD1 as the D gene, but with no DNA this cannot be confirmed. The CDR3 contains 17 residues. CDR1 and CDR2 (germline): LGHNA, YSLEER. This CDR3 reads CASSLLGRGRNTGELFF.

This chain links TRBV6-5 with TRBJ2-2. CDR3 length: 13 residues. CDR1 MNHEY and CDR2 SVGAGI come from the germline V gene. CDR3 residues: CASSYSGFGELFF.

The V and J genes are TRBV10-3 and TRBJ2-1; TCRdb indicates TRBD2, and absent DNA this call remains unverified. Germline values: CDR1 ENHRY, CDR2 SYGVKD. CDR3 length equals 16 residues. CDR3 in amino acids: CAISESLGDFYNEQFF.

The V call is TRBV23-1, the J call TRBJ2-3; TCRdb's D call of TRBD1 is untestable without DNA. TRBV23-1 is known as an ORF, though its function is uncertain. The length of the CDR3 is 14 residues. The CDR3 here is CASSQLQRADTQYF.

The chain combines TRBV14 with TRBJ2-1. The germline gives CDR1 SGHDN, CDR2 FVKESK. The CDR3 is 15 residues long. CDR3 residues: CASSQWSGAHNEQFF.

The chain employs TRBV4-3 and TRBJ2-7. Germline V gene sequence: CDR1 LGHNA, CDR2 YSLEER. There are 14 residues in the CDR3. CDR3 loop: CASSYGRSSYEQYF.

The chain carries TRBV29-1 and TRBJ2-1; TCRdb's D call, TRBD1, is unchecked because there is no DNA. CDR3 size: 15 residues. Germline V gene data show CDR1 as SQVTM and CDR2 as ANQGSEA. CDR3 sequence: CSVEGSDRGSDEQFF.

The chain uses TRBV11-3 and TRBJ2-5; there is no DNA to check the TCRdb D call of TRBD1. This CDR3 has 16 amino acids. Germline loops: CDR1 SGHNT, CDR2 YENEEA. The CDR3 loop is CASSPPGRRDKETQYF.

The chain couples TRBV19 to TRBJ2-7; absent DNA, TCRdb's TRBD2 call cannot be checked. CDR1 and CDR2 from the germline V gene are LNHDA and SQIVND (reference sequence). This CDR3 comprises 15 residues. CDR3 protein: CASSLNPGLGYEQYF.

Here the CDR3 reads CASSLESGSYNEQFF. V and J are TRBV27 and TRBJ2-1; with no DNA, the TCRdb D assignment of TRBD1 cannot be verified. In germline, CDR1 is MNHEY, CDR2 SMNVEV (reference sequence). CDR3 size: 15 residues.

V usage is TRBV28 and J usage is TRBJ2-2; TCRdb's D call of TRBD1 is untestable without DNA. The CDR3 has 15 amino acids. In germline, CDR1 is MDHEN, CDR2 SYDVKM. CDR3 region: CASRLQGADTGELFF.

The CDR3 spells CASSFGTGTYEQYF. This chain links TRBV5-5 with TRBJ2-7; TCRdb calls TRBD1, which cannot be checked without DNA. The CDR3 has 14 residues. Germline V CDR1 and CDR2: SGHKS, YYEKEE (reference sequence).

The chain carries TRBV24-1 and TRBJ1-2. The length of the CDR3 is 13 residues. Germline V gene data show CDR1 as KGHDR and CDR2 as SFDVKD. CDR3: CATPPRHFYGYTF.

This chain joins TRBV6-2 or TRBV6-3 and TRBJ1-2; TCRdb reports TRBD1, a call that lacks DNA to check it against. In germline, CDR1 is MNHEY, CDR2 SVGEGT. The CDR3 consists of 17 residues. CDR3: CASSYSPRTGLIYGYTF.

This sequence joins TRBV27 and TRBJ2-7; absent DNA, TCRdb's TRBD2 call cannot be checked. The germline V gene has CDR1 MNHEY and CDR2 SMNVEV (reference sequence). This CDR3 has 16 amino acids. The CDR3 sequence is CASSSAGRRGISEQYF.